Below, 17 T cell receptor beta chains from the same sample are listed, as sequenced in a study of regulatory T cells in long-lasting Graves disease. TCR beta libraries were built with iRepertoire HTBI primers and Arm-PCR of CDR3 regions. TCRdb reanalysed the multiplex PCR reads using MiXCR and keeps one entry per CDR3 protein. The top ten clones hold more than 8.5% of a sample with a few hundred thousand distinct CDR3 sequences, roughly 13% of them seen once. Time point described: newly diagnosed GD, antithyroid drugs for less than 3 months. Scientists built the TCR library using RNA that was extracted from PBMCs. The sample also formed part of further work on T cells in Graves' hyperthyroidism and ophthalmopathy.

This specimen was peripheral blood mononuclear cells (PBMCs), taken at new diagnosis, from a patient treated with antithyroid drugs. Receptor source: a man aged 25 to 40 with Graves disease.

This clonotype was picked up many times. The chain combines TRBV2 with TRBJ2-3; possibly TRBD1 for D (5 bases). The CDR3 loop spans 15 amino acids. The ends were cut back, 1 base at V and 1 base at J, with 9 bases in the middle. Germline V gene lookup returns CDR1 SNHLY and CDR2 FYNNEI. CDR3 region: CASSEDRPGTDTQYF. The CDR3 bases are TGTGCCAGCAGTGAAGACAGGCCTGGCACAGATACGCAGTATTTT.

This clonotype was recorded at least ten times. The chain carries TRBV11-2 and TRBJ1-1, with TRBD1 identical over 8 bases. J gave up 3 bases and V 4 bases, and 7 bases lay outside the gene matches. CDR3 size: 15 residues. Per germline, CDR1 SGHAT and CDR2 FQNNGV. CDR3 region: CASSSRTGKDTEAFF. As DNA, the CDR3 is TGTGCCAGCAGCTCTCGGACAGGGAAGGACACTGAAGCTTTCTTT.

This rearrangement joins TRBV25-1 to TRBJ2-6; D is perhaps TRBD1 (6 bases). The germline CDR1 and CDR2 sequences are MGHDK and SYGVNS. The V end was cut by 3 bases, the J end by 1 base, with 13 bases between. This CDR3 is 17 amino acids long. The CDR3 DNA is TGTGCCAGCAGTGACAGGTCAGGGGATTCTGGGGCCAACGTCCTGACTTTC. Amino acids: CASSDRSGDSGANVLTF.

This clonotype occurred many times. The chain carries TRBV27 and TRBJ2-5; perhaps TRBD1 as D (6 bases). Germline V gene sequence: CDR1 MNHEY, CDR2 SMNVEV (reference sequence). The V gene lost 5 bases and the J gene lost 7 bases, with 14 bases spanning the gap. This CDR3 contains 13 residues. The CDR3 region has the DNA TGTGCCAGCAGTCCTCCTGGCAGGGGGACCCAGTACTTC. This gives the protein CASSPPGRGTQYF.

The table lists this clonotype with many counts. The chain couples TRBV5-4 to TRBJ2-7; 7 bases are shared with TRBD1. Per the germline V gene, CDR1 is SGHNT and CDR2 is YYREEE (reference sequence). The V gene end was trimmed by 4 bases and the J gene end by 5 bases; junction bases not matched to a gene: 12. The CDR3 length is 15 residues. CDR3 protein: CASSSRRDSIHEQYF. The CDR3 DNA sequence: TGTGCCAGCAGCAGTCGCCGGGACAGCATCCACGAGCAGTACTTC.

In this sample, this clonotype turned up many times. The chain is built from TRBV11-2 and TRBJ2-7; perhaps TRBD2 as D (6 bases). The CDR3 loop spans 14 amino acids. The germline gives CDR1 SGHAT, CDR2 FQNNGV. With 5 bases removed from V and 7 bases from J, the gap between germline ends came to 18 bases. CDR3 sequence reads: CASSLAGYVEEQYF. The CDR3 nucleotides read TGTGCCAGCAGCCTCGCGGGATACGTTGAAGAGCAGTACTTC.

This clonotype was observed many times. The chain uses TRBV15 and TRBJ1-1; D remains ambiguous. V was trimmed by 4 bases and J by 6 bases, leaving 15 bases between them. This CDR3 is 14 amino acids long. Germline V gene lookup returns CDR1 LNHNV and CDR2 YYDKDF (reference sequence). CDR3 residues: CATSTRQSAAEAFF. CDR3 nucleotide sequence: TGTGCCACCAGCACCAGACAATCCGCGGCTGAAGCTTTCTTT.

The sample holds a few counts of this clonotype. The V call is TRBV6-1, the J call TRBJ2-1; tentatively, D is TRBD2 (6 bases). Germline CDR1 and CDR2: MNHNS and SASEGT. This CDR3 spans 17 amino acids. V lost 5 bases and J lost 4, with 21 bases in between. CDR3 sequence: CASSPNKPGLPYNEQFF. The CDR3 region has the DNA TGTGCCAGCAGTCCGAACAAACCGGGACTGCCATACAATGAGCAGTTCTTC.

In this sample, this clonotype turned up many times. V usage is TRBV7-2 and J usage is TRBJ2-7, with 11 bases lining up with TRBD2. V gave up 3 bases and J gave up 7 bases; unmatched junction bases: 8. The CDR3 extends over 15 amino acids. CDR1 and CDR2 (germline): SGHTA, FQGNSA. CDR3: CASSLPSGRYGEQYF. CDR3 DNA sequence: TGTGCCAGCAGCTTGCCTAGCGGGAGGTATGGGGAGCAGTACTTC.

This rearrangement joins TRBV7-9 to TRBJ1-3; D unresolved. Germline V gives CDR1 SEHNR, CDR2 FQNEAQ (reference sequence). V dropped 0 bases and J dropped 6 bases, with 6 bases sitting between them. The CDR3 is made up of 13 amino acids. The CDR3 loop is CASSLAVENTIYF. DNA for the CDR3: TGTGCCAGCAGCTTAGCGGTTGAAAACACCATATATTTT.

This clonotype was detected many times. The CDR3 loop is CASSEPNYRGQDYGYTF. In DNA form, the CDR3 reads TGTGCCAGCAGTGAACCCAATTACAGGGGGCAGGACTATGGCTACACCTTC. This rearrangement joins TRBV2 to TRBJ1-2, with TRBD1 identical over 9 bases. This CDR3 region has 17 residues. V was pared by 2 bases and J by 3 bases, with 10 bases of the junction left unmatched. Germline assignment: CDR1 SNHLY and CDR2 FYNNEI.

This clonotype was picked up many times. This rearrangement joins TRBV20-1 to TRBJ2-1; perhaps TRBD2 as D (6 bases). The V gene lost 5 bases and the J gene lost 8 bases, with 13 bases spanning the gap. The CDR3 spans 12 residues. Germline-derived CDR1 and CDR2 are DFQATT and SNEGSKA (reference sequence). The CDR3 sequence is CSAVQSGDEQFF. Here the CDR3 DNA reads TGCAGTGCTGTACAGTCGGGGGATGAGCAGTTCTTC.

This rearrangement joins TRBV4-1 to TRBJ2-2; 7 bases map to TRBD2. V dropped 7 bases and J dropped 4; count of bases not matched to a gene: 9. Germline CDR1 is MGHRA and CDR2 is YSYEKL. The CDR3 contains 15 residues. The CDR3 DNA reads as TGCGCCAGCACTCTCCGGGAGGAGGTCACCGGGGAGCTGTTTTTT. Its protein product is CASTLREEVTGELFF.

This clonotype was picked up a small number of times. The V gene is TRBV20-1, the J gene TRBJ1-3; possible D gene TRBD1, 6 bases. Trimming removed 0 bases at V and 4 bases at J, with 10 bases between. Germline loops: CDR1 DFQATT, CDR2 SNEGSKA (reference sequence). The CDR3 spans 14 residues. This chain's CDR3 is CSARDPGGGNTIYF. In nucleotides, the CDR3 is TGCAGTGCTAGAGATCCCGGGGGCGGAAACACCATATATTTT.

J is TRBJ2-1 and V is TRBV3-1; D may be TRBD1 (6 bases). This CDR3 contains 15 residues. V was shortened by 4 bases and J by 8 bases, with 18 bases between the two germline ends. Germline values: CDR1 LGHDT, CDR2 YNNKEL (reference sequence). The CDR3 DNA sequence: TGTGCCAGCAGCCTTACTGTGGGGGCGGCGGATGAGCAGTTCTTC. It is translated as CASSLTVGAADEQFF.

The table lists this clonotype with many counts. The chain is built from TRBV7-8 and TRBJ2-3; 8 nucleotides align to TRBD2. V lost 5 bases, J lost 1 base, and 2 bases stayed unmatched. The CDR3 totals 14 residues. The germline CDR1 and CDR2 sequences are SGHVS and FQNEAQ. CDR3 sequence: CASSPLAGTDTQYF. As DNA, the CDR3 is TGTGCCAGCAGCCCACTAGCGGGCACAGATACGCAGTATTTT.

The gene calls are TRBV19 and TRBJ2-7; D perhaps matches TRBD2 (5 bases). Trimming took off 5 bases at V and 0 bases at J, with 11 bases between the two ends. Germline-derived CDR1 and CDR2 are LNHDA and SQIVND (reference sequence). CDR3 length: 14 residues. This chain's CDR3 is CASSSRVYSYEQYF. The CDR3 region has the DNA TGTGCCAGTAGTTCGCGGGTCTACTCCTACGAGCAGTACTTC.